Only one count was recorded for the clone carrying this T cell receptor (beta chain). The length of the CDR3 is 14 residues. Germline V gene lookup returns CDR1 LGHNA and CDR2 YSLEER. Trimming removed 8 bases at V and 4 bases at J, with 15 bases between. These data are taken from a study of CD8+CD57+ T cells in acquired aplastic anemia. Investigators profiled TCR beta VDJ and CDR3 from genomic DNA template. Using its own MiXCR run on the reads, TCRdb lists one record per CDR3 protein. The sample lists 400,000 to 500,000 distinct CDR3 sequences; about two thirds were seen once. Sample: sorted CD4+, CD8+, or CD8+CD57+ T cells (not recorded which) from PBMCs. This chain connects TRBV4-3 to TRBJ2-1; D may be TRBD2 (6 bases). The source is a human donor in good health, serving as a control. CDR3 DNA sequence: TGCGCCAGCGGCCCGGGACTTGAGTACAATGAGCAGTTCTTC. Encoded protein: CASGPGLEYNEQFF.